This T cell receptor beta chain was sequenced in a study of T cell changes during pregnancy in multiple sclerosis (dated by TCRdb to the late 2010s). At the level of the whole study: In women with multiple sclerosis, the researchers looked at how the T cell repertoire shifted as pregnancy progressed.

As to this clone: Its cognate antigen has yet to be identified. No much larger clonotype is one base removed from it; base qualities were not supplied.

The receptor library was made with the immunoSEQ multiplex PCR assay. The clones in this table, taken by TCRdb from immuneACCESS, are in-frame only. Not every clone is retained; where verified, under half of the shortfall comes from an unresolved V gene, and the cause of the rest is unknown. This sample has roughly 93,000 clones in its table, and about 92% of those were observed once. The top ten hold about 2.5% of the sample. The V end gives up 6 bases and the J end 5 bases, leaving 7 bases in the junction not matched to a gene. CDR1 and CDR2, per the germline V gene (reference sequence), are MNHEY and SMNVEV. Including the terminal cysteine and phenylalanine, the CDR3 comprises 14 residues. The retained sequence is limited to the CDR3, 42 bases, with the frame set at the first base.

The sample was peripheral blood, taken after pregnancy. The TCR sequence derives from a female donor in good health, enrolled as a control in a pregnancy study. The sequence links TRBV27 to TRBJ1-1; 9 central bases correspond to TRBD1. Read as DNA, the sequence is TGTGCCAGCAGCCCGGGACAGGGTGCGACTGAAGCTTTCTTT. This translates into CASSPGQGATEAFF.